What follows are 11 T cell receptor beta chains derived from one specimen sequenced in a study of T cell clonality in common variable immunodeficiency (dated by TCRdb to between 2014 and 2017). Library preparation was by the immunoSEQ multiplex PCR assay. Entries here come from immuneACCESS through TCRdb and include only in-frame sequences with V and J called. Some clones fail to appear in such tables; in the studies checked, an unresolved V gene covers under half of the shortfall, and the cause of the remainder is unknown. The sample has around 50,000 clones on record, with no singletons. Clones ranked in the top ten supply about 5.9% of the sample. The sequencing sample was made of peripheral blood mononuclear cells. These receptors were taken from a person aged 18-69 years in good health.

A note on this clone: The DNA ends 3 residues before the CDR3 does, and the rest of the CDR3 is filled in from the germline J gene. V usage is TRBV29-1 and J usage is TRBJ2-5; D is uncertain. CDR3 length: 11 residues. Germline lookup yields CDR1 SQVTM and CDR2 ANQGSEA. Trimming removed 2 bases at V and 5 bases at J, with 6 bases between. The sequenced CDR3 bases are TGCAGCGTTGAACTTTTGGAGACC. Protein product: CSVELLET. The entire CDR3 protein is CSVELLETQYF.

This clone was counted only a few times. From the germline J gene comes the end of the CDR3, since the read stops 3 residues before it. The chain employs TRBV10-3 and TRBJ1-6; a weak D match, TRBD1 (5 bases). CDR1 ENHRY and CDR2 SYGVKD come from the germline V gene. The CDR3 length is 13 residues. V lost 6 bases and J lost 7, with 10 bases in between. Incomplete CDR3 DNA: TGTGCCATCAGGGGGACTGGGAATTCACCC. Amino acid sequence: CAIRGTGNSP. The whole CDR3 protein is CAIRGTGNSPLHF.

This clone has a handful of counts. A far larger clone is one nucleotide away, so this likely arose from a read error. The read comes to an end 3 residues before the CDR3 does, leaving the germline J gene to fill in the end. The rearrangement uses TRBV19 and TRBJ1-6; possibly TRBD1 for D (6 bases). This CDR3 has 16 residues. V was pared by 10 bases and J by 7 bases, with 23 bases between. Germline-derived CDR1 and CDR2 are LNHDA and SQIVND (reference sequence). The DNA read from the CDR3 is TGTGCCACTAGACTAGAGAACAGGGCTCTAAATTCACCC. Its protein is CATRLENRALNSP. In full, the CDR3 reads CATRLENRALNSPLHF.

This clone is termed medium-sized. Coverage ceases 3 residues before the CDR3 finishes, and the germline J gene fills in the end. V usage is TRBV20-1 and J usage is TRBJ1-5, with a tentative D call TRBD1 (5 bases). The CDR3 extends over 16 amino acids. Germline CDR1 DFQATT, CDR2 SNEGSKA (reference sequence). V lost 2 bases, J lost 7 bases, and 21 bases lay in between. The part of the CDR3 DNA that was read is TGCAGTGCTAGATCCCCGTGGGGGGGGGACTGGCAGCCC. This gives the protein CSARSPWGGDWQP. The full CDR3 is CSARSPWGGDWQPQHF.

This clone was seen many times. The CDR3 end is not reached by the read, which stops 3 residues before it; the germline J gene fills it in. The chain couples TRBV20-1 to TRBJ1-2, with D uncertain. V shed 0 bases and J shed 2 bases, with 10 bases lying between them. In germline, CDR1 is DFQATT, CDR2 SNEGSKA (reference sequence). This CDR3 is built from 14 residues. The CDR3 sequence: CSARDLHSNYGYTF. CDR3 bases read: TGCAGTGCTAGAGATCTTCACAGCAACTATGGC.

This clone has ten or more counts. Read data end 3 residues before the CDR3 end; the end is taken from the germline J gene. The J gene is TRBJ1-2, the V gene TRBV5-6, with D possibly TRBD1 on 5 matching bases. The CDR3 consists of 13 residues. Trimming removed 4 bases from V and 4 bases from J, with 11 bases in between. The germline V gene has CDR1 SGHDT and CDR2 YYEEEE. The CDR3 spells CASSPPGGYGYTF. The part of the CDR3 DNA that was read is TGTGCCAGCAGCCCCCCCGGGGGCTATGGC.

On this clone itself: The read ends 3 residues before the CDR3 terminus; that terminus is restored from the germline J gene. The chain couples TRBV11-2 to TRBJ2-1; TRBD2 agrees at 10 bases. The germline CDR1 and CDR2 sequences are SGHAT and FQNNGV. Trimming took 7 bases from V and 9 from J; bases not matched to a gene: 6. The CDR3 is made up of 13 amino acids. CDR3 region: CASTPLAGVEQFF. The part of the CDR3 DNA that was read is TGTGCCAGCACACCCCTAGCGGGGGTTGAG. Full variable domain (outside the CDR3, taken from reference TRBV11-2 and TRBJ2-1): EAGVAQSPRYKIIEKRQSVAFWCNPISGHATLYWYQQILGQGPKLLIQFQNNGVVDDSQLPKDRFSAERLKGVDSTLKIQPAKLEDSAVYLCASTPLAGVEQFFGPGTRLTVL.

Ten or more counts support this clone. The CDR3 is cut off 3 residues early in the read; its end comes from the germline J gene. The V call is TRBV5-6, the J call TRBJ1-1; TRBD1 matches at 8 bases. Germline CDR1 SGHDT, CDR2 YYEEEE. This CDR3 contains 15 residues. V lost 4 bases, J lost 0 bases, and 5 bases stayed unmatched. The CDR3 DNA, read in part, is TGTGCCAGCAGCGGGGGACAGGTCCTGAACACTGAA. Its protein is CASSGGQVLNTE. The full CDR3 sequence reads CASSGGQVLNTEAFF.

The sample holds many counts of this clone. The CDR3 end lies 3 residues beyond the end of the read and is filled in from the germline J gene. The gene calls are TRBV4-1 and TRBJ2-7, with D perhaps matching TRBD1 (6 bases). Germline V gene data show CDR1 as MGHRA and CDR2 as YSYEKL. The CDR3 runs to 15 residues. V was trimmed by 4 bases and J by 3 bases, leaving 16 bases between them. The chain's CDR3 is CASSPGDRRDYEQYF. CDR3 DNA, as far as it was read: TGCGCCAGCAGCCCCGGAGACAGGCGCGACTACGAG.

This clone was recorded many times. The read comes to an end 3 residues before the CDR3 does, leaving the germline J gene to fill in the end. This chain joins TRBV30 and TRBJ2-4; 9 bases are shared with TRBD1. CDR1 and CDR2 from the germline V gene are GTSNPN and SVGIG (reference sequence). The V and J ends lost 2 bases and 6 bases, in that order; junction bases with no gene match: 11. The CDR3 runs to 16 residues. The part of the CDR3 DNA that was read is TGTGCCTGGAGTACGTCCGGGACAGGGAGTAGAAACATT. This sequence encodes CAWSTSGTGSRNI. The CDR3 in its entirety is CAWSTSGTGSRNIQYF.

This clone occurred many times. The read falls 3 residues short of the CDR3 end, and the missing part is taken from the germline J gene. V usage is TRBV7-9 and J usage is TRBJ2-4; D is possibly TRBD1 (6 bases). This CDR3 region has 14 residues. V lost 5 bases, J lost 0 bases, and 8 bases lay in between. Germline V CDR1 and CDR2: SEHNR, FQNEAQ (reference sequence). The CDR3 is CASSRTEAKNIQYF. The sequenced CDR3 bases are TGTGCCAGCAGCAGGACAGAAGCCAAAAACATT.